The clone carrying this TCR beta chain was seen a single time. This sample is part of a study of T-cell reconstitution after alpha-beta-depleted transplantation in children. The CDR3 length is 19 residues. The germline V and J ends were trimmed by 4 bases and 2 bases, with 27 bases remaining between them. Germline CDR1 LGHNA, CDR2 YSLEER. The TCRbeta library was prepared with unique molecular identifiers. TCRdb itself ran the PCR reads through MiXCR, one entry per CDR3 protein. The sample carries about 600,000 distinct CDR3 sequences, 10% to 15% recorded once. This specimen consisted of PBMCs, mostly from graft donor cells, obtained 360 days after TCRalphabeta/CD19-depleted stem cell transplant. This rearrangement joins TRBV4-3 to TRBJ2-7, with D possibly being TRBD2 (7 bases). This clonotype was obtained from a male patient aged 10 to 17 who had a stem cell transplant for acute myeloid leukemia, so the T cells may come from the graft donor. This CDR3 is CASSLIFGEGVVLPYEQYF. Written as DNA, the CDR3 is TGCGCCAGCAGCCTCATCTTCGGGGAGGGGGTCGTTCTTCCCTACGAGCAGTACTTC.